The rows below give T cell receptor beta chains drawn from one sample of a study of OX40 agonist ivuxolimab in advanced cancers. Libraries were prepared by immunoSEQ multiplex PCR; TCRdb keeps only in-frame clonotypes and omits some of them. The sample lists more than 45,000 clones; more than 75% were seen once. Source: CD4+ or CD8+ T cells sorted from blood, taken in a trial of the OX40 agonist ivuxolimab. The receptors were gathered from an adult with an advanced solid tumor such as melanoma, head and neck, liver or kidney cancer. Both conserved end residues are part of each CDR3. Each record gives: clone size, D gene, J gene, V gene, CDR3 protein, CDR3 DNA. The D gene is left open where the match is weak. Clone size is given for some rows only: seen once, a few or many times, or a class if the clone is expanded.

.,TRBD1,TRBJ2-1,TRBV19,CASSTRTGNNEQFF,TGTGCCAGTAGTACACGGACAGGGAACAATGAGCAGTTCTTC
.,TRBD1,TRBJ2-5,TRBV5-6,CASSRTGQQETQYF,TGTGCCAGCAGCCGGACAGGGCAGCAAGAGACCCAGTACTTC
.,.,TRBJ2-6,TRBV19,CASSVSGANVLTF,TGTGCCAGTAGTGTATCTGGGGCCAACGTCCTGACTTTC
.,.,TRBJ2-1,TRBV5-1,CASSFDQGRQFF,TGCGCCAGCAGCTTTGACCAGGGAAGGCAGTTCTTC
.,TRBD2,TRBJ2-3,TRBV10-3,CAISGASGPGTDTQYF,TGTGCCATCAGTGGCGCTAGCGGACCCGGCACAGATACGCAGTATTTT
once,TRBD1,TRBJ2-7,TRBV18,CASSPGTGSNEQYF,TGTGCCAGCTCACCGGGGACAGGGTCGAACGAGCAGTACTTC
.,.,TRBJ1-1,TRBV29-1,CSVEDQQEGAFF,TGCAGCGTTGAAGATCAACAAGAGGGGGCTTTCTTT
.,TRBD2,TRBJ2-3,TRBV7-2,CASSLGTSGYTDTQYF,TGTGCCAGCAGCTTAGGGACTAGCGGATACACAGATACGCAGTATTTT
.,.,TRBJ2-7,TRBV11-3,CASSLHRTPGEQYF,TGTGCCAGCAGCTTGCATCGAACGCCTGGAGAGCAGTACTTC
.,.,TRBJ2-3,TRBV7-2,CASSPRVDTQYF,TGTGCCAGCAGCCCCCGCGTAGATACGCAGTATTTT
.,TRBD2,TRBJ2-1,TRBV14,CASSPIWGGLGASWEQFF,TGTGCCAGCAGCCCCATTTGGGGGGGACTTGGAGCCTCTTGGGAGCAGTTCTTC
few,TRBD1,TRBJ1-5,TRBV27,CASSPRGTVSNQPQHF,TGTGCCAGCAGCCCCCGCGGGACAGTTAGCAATCAGCCCCAGCATTTT
once,.,TRBJ2-5,TRBV5-1,CASSLGQGMGTQYF,TGCGCCAGCAGCTTGGGGCAGGGCATGGGGACCCAGTACTTC
few,TRBD1,TRBJ2-7,TRBV29-1,CSVGGGSSSYEQYF,TGCAGCGTTGGAGGGGGCTCCTCCTCCTACGAGCAGTACTTC
.,TRBD2,TRBJ2-6,TRBV7-2,CASSLGSGGGSGANVLTF,TGTGCCAGCAGCTTAGGATCGGGCGGGGGATCTGGGGCCAACGTCCTGACTTTC
.,.,TRBJ2-5,TRBV7-8,CASSQGPQETQYF,TGTGCCAGCAGCCAAGGCCCTCAAGAGACCCAGTACTTC
.,.,TRBJ1-1,TRBV30,CAWRWGQLRAEAFF,TGTGCCTGGAGATGGGGGCAACTTAGAGCTGAAGCTTTCTTT
.,TRBD2,TRBJ2-1,TRBV2,CASSARLAGDNEQFF,TGTGCCAGCAGCGCCCGACTAGCGGGGGACAATGAGCAGTTCTTC
.,.,TRBJ2-7,TRBV1,CTSSQAPLGF,TGCACCAGCAGCCAGGCACCCCTTGGGTTC
.,.,TRBJ1-1,TRBV6-5,CASSSANGGSAEAFF,TGTGCCAGCAGTTCCGCTAATGGGGGGAGCGCTGAAGCTTTCTTT
.,.,TRBJ2-2,TRBV28,CASSFGDGNTGELFF,TGTGCCAGCAGTTTCGGGGACGGGAACACCGGGGAGCTGTTTTTT
.,.,TRBJ2-5,TRBV18,CASSLERAFLQETQYF,TGTGCCAGCTCTCTCGAGAGAGCATTTCTTCAAGAGACCCAGTACTTC
.,TRBD2,TRBJ2-4,TRBV5-1,CASSLVGTRQNIQYF,TGCGCCAGCAGCTTGGTCGGGACTAGACAAAACATTCAGTACTTC
.,TRBD1,TRBJ2-7,TRBV7-9,CASSLEQGLGEQYF,TGTGCCAGCAGCTTAGAACAGGGGCTCGGCGAGCAGTACTTC
.,.,TRBJ1-3,TRBV19,CASSNRASSGNTIYF,TGTGCCAGTAGTAACAGGGCAAGCTCTGGAAACACCATATATTTT
.,.,TRBJ1-2,TRBV12-5,CASGFSGYGYTF,TGTGCTAGTGGTTTCAGCGGCTATGGCTACACCTTC
.,TRBD1,TRBJ1-5,TRBV19,CASGDRGGFGNQPQHF,TGTGCCAGTGGTGACAGGGGCGGGTTCGGCAATCAGCCCCAGCATTTT
.,TRBD1,TRBJ1-4,TRBV10-3,CAISRTGGNEKLFF,TGTGCCATCAGTAGGACAGGAGGAAATGAAAAACTGTTTTTT
.,TRBD1,TRBJ2-7,TRBV5-1,CASSLQGQGYEQYF,TGCGCCAGCAGCTTGCAGGGACAGGGCTACGAGCAGTACTTC
.,.,TRBJ2-7,TRBV11-2,CASSLGRGEQYF,TGTGCCAGCAGCTTAGGTAGGGGAGAGCAGTACTTC
few,.,TRBJ2-6,TRBV6-1,CASSLLGANVLTF,TGTGCCAGCAGTCTCCTTGGGGCCAACGTCCTGACTTTC
.,.,TRBJ2-3,TRBV2,CASIKLTDTQYF,TGTGCCAGCATTAAGCTCACAGATACGCAGTATTTT
.,.,TRBJ1-5,TRBV5-1,CASSLTQGQPQHF,TGCGCCAGCAGCTTGACCCAGGGCCAGCCCCAGCATTTT
few,.,TRBJ1-5,TRBV7-2,CASSSLGVGQPQHF,TGTGCCAGCAGCTCCCTCGGGGTTGGGCAGCCCCAGCATTTT
.,.,TRBJ2-6,TRBV30,CAWSESGANVLTF,TGTGCCTGGAGTGAATCCGGGGCCAACGTCCTGACTTTC
medium-sized,.,TRBJ2-3,TRBV5-1,CASSETAAMGTQYF,TGCGCCAGCAGCGAAACTGCCGCTATGGGTACGCAGTATTTT
.,.,TRBJ1-1,TRBV9,CASSSRGSLNTEAFF,TGTGCCAGCAGCTCCCGCGGGAGTTTGAACACTGAAGCTTTCTTT
few,TRBD1,TRBJ1-5,TRBV6-1,CASRGQRSSNQPQHF,TGTGCCAGCAGGGGACAGCGATCCAGCAATCAGCCCCAGCATTTT
.,.,TRBJ2-5,TRBV5-1,CASSLANNQETQYF,TGCGCCAGCAGCTTGGCCAACAACCAAGAGACCCAGTACTTC
once,TRBD2,TRBJ2-1,TRBV5-1,CASSGGTSGLNEQFF,TGCGCCAGCAGCGGGGGGACTAGCGGGTTGAATGAGCAGTTCTTC
.,TRBD1,TRBJ1-2,TRBV11-1,CASSLTTGALYGYTF,TGTGCCAGCAGCTTAACCACAGGGGCGCTCTATGGCTACACCTTC
.,.,TRBJ2-1,TRBV18,CASSPTPGGEQFF,TGTGCCAGCTCACCAACTCCAGGCGGTGAGCAGTTCTTC
.,.,TRBJ1-6,TRBV2,CASRSGGNNSPLHF,TGTGCCAGCAGGTCGGGAGGGAATAATTCACCCCTCCACTTT
.,.,TRBJ2-1,TRBV12-5,CASGGNREEQFF,TGTGCTAGTGGTGGAAACAGGGAGGAGCAGTTCTTC
.,.,TRBJ1-5,TRBV19,CASTGRESNQPQHF,TGTGCCAGTACTGGCAGGGAGAGCAATCAGCCCCAGCATTTT
.,.,TRBJ2-7,TRBV28,CASTPTVFYEQYF,TGTGCCAGCACCCCGACTGTCTTCTACGAGCAGTACTTC
.,.,TRBJ1-5,TRBV6-1,CASSDAYSNQPQHF,TGTGCCAGCAGTGACGCCTATAGCAATCAGCCCCAGCATTTT